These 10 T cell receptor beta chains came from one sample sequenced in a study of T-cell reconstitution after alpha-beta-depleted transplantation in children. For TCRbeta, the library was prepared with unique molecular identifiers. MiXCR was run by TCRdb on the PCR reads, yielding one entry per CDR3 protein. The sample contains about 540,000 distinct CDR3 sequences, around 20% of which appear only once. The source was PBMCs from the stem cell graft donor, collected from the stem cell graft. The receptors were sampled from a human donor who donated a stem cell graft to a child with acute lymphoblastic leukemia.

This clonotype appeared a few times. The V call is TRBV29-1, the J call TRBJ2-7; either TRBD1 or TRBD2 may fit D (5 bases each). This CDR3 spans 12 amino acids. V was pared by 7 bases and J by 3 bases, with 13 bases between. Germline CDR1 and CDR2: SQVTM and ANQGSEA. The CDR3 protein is CSARDRDYEQYF. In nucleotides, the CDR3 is TGCAGCGCCCGGGACCGAGACTACGAGCAGTACTTC.

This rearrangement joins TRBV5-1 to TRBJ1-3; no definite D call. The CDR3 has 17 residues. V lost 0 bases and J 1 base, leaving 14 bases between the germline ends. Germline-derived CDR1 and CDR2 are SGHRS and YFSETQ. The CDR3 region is CASSLGLGFGSGNTIYF. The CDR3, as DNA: TGCGCCAGCAGCTTGGGGTTAGGATTCGGGTCTGGAAACACCATATATTTT.

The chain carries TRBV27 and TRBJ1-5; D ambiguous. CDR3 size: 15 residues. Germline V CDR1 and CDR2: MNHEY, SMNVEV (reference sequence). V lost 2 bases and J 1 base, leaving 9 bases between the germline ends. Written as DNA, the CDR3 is TGTGCCAGCAGTTTAATTGGGGAGAGCAATCAGCCCCAGCATTTT. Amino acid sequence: CASSLIGESNQPQHF.

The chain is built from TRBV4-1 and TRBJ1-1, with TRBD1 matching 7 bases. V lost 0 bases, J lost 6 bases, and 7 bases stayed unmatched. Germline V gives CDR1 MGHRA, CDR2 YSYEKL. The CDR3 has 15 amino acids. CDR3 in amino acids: CASSQDFQGGAEAFF. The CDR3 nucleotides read TGCGCCAGCAGCCAAGATTTCCAGGGGGGGGCTGAAGCTTTCTTT.

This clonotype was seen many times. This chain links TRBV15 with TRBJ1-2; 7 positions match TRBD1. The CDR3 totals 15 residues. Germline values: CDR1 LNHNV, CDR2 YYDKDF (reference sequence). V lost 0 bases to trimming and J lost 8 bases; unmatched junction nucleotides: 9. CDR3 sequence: CATSRDGQAYGGYTF. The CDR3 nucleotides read TGTGCCACCAGCAGAGATGGACAGGCCTATGGAGGCTACACCTTC.

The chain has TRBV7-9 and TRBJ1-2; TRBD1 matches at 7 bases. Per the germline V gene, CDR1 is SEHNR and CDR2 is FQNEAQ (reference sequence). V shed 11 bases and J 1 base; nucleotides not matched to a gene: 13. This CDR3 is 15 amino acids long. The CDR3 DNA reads TGTGCCGGAGGACAGGCCCGATTACTTAACTATGGCTACACCTTC. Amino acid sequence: CAGGQARLLNYGYTF.

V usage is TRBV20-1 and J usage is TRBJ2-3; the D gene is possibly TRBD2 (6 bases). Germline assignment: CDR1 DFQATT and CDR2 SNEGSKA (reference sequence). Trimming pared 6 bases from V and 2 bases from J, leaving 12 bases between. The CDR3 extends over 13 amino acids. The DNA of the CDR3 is TGCAGTGCCGGAGGGCCCAACACAGATACGCAGTATTTT. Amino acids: CSAGGPNTDTQYF.

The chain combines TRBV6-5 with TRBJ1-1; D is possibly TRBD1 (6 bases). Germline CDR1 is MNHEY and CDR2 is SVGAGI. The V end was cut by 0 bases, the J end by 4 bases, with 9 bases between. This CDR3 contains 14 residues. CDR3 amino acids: CASSYSGGATEAFF. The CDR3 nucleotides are TGTGCCAGCAGTTACTCGGGGGGGGCCACTGAAGCTTTCTTT.

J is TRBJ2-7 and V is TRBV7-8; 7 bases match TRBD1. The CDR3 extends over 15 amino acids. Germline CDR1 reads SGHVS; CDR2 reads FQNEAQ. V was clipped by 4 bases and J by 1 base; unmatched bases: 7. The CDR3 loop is CASSSRQGVSYEQYF. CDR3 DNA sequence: TGTGCCAGCAGCTCCCGACAGGGAGTTTCCTACGAGCAGTACTTC. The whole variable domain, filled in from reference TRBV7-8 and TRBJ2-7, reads GAGVSQSPRYKVAKRGQDVALRCDPISGHVSLFWYQQALGQGPEFLTYFQNEAQLDKSGLPSDRFFAERPEGSVSTLKIQRTQQEDSAVYLCASSSRQGVSYEQYFGPGTRLTVT.

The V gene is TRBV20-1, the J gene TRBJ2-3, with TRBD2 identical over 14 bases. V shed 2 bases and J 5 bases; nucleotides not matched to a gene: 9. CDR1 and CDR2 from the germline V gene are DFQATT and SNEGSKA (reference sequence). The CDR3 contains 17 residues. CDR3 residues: CSARTPGTSGSKDTQYF. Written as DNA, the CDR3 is TGCAGTGCTAGAACCCCTGGGACTAGCGGGAGTAAAGATACGCAGTATTTT.